This T cell receptor (beta chain) was recovered during a study of type 1 regulatory T cells. On the study more broadly: T-allo10 is an in vitro-generated, Tr1-enriched CD4 T cell product specific for alloantigen.

This clonotype occurred a few times. Its antigen remains unknown. This CDR3 contains 14 residues. Germline CDR1 is SGHKS and CDR2 is YYEKEE (reference sequence). V was cut by 5 bases and J by 0 bases, with 6 bases left in between. MiXCR was run by TCRdb on the reads, yielding one entry per CDR3 protein. The sample lists about 62,000 distinct CDR3 sequences; over 50% were seen once. The sequence derives from a human donor in good health. V and J are TRBV5-5 and TRBJ2-6; D may be TRBD1 (5 bases). The specimen was cultured non-Tr1 T cells, either the whole culture or a sorted T cell fraction (not recorded which). CDR3 residues: CASSQGSGANVLTF. In nucleotides, the CDR3 is TGTGCCAGCAGTCAGGGCTCTGGGGCCAACGTCCTGACTTTC.